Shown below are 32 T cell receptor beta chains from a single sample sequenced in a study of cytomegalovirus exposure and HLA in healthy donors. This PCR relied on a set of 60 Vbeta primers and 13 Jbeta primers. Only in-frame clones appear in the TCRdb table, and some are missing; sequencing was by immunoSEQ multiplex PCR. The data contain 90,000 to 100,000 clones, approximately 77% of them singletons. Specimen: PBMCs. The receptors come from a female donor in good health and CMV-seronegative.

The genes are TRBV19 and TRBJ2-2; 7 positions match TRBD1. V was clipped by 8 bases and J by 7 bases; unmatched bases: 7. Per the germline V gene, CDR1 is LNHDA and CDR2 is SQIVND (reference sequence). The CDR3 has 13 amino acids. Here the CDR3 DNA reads TGTGCCAGTCACAGGGGCCCGGGCGGGGAGCTGTTTTTT. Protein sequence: CASHRGPGGELFF.

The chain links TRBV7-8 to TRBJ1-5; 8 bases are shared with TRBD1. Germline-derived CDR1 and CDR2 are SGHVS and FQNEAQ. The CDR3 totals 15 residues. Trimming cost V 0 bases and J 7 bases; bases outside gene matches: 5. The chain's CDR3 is CASSLATGEGQPQHF. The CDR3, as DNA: TGTGCCAGCAGCTTAGCGACAGGGGAGGGCCAGCCCCAGCATTTT. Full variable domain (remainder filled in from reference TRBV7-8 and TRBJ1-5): GAGVSQSPRYKVAKRGQDVALRCDPISGHVSLFWYQQALGQGPEFLTYFQNEAQLDKSGLPSDRFFAERPEGSVSTLKIQRTQQEDSAVYLCASSLATGEGQPQHFGDGTRLSIL.

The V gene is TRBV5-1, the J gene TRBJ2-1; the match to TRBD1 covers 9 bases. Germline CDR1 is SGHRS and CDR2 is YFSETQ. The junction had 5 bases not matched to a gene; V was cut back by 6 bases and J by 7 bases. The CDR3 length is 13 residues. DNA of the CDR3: TGCGCCAGCACCCCGACAGGGGGAAATGAGCAGTTCTTC. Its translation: CASTPTGGNEQFF.

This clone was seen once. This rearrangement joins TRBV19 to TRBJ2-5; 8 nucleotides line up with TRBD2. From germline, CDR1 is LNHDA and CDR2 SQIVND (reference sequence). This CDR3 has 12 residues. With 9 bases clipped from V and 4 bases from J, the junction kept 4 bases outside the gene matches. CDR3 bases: TGTGCCAGAGACGGACTAGCAGAGACCCAGTACTTC. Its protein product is CARDGLAETQYF.

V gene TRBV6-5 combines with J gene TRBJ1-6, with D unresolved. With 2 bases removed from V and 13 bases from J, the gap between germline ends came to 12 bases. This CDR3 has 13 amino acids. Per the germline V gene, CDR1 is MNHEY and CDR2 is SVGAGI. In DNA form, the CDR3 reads TGTGCCAGCAGTTACGACATGTCCCGTCCCCTCCACTTT. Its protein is CASSYDMSRPLHF.

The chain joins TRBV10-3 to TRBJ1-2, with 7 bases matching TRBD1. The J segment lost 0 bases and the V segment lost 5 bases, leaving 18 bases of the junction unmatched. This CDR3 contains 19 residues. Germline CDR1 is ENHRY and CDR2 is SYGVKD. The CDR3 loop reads CAISTFDRAAKGANYGYTF. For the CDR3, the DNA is TGTGCCATCAGTACCTTCGACAGGGCCGCCAAGGGGGCTAACTATGGCTACACCTTC.

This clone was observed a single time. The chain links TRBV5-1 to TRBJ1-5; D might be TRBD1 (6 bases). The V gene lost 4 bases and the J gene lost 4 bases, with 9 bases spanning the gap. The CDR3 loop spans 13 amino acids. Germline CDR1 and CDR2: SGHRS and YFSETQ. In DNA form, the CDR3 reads TGCGCCAGCAGCATAACAGGGAATCAGCCCCAGCATTTT. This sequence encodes CASSITGNQPQHF.

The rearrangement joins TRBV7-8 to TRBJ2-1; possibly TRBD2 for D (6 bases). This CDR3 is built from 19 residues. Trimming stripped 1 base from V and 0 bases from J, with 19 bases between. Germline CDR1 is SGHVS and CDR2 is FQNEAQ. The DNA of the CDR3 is TGTGCCAGCAGCTTAGTAGGCGGGGTGGCTTATGGCTCCTACAATGAGCAGTTCTTC. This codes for CASSLVGGVAYGSYNEQFF.

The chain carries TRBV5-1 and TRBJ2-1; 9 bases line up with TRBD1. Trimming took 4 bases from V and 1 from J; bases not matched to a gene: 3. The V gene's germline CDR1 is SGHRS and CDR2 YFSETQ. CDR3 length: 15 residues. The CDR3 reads CASSADRGSYNEQFF. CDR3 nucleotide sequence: TGCGCCAGCAGCGCGGACAGGGGATCCTACAATGAGCAGTTCTTC.

The CDR3 reads CASSHNRDGYTF. CDR3 nucleotides: TGTGCCAGCAGCCATAACAGAGATGGCTACACCTTC. The V call is TRBV4-2, the J call TRBJ1-2; D call uncertain. Between the trimmed V and J ends, which lost 3 bases and 6 bases, there was a span of 8 bases. The CDR3 is 12 residues long. Germline loops: CDR1 LGHNA, CDR2 YNFKEQ.

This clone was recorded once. CDR3 protein: CASSLGTGAGELFF. The CDR3 nucleotides read TGCGCCAGCAGCTTGGGGACGGGAGCCGGGGAGCTGTTTTTT. The chain uses TRBV5-1 and TRBJ2-2, with a tentative D call TRBD2 (6 bases). The germline CDR1 and CDR2 sequences are SGHRS and YFSETQ. V was pared by 0 bases and J by 6 bases, with 9 bases between. The CDR3 length is 14 residues.

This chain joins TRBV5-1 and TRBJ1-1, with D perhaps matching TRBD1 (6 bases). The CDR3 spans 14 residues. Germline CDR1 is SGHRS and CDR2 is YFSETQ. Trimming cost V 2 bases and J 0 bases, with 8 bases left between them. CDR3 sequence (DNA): TGCGCCAGCAGCTTCCCAGGGGTGAACACTGAAGCTTTCTTT. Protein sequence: CASSFPGVNTEAFF.

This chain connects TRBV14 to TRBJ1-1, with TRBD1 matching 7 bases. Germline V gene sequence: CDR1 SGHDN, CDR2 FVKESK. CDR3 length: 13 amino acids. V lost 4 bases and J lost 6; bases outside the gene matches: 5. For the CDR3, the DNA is TGTGCCAGCAGCCTGACAGGGCCAGCTGAAGCTTTCTTT. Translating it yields CASSLTGPAEAFF.

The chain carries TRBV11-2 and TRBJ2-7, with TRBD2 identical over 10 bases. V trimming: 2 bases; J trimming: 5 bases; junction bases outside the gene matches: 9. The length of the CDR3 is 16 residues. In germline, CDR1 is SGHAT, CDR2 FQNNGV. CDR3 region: CASSLKRGGLSDEQYF. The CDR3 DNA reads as TGTGCCAGCAGCTTAAAGCGGGGGGGCCTATCTGACGAGCAGTACTTC.

CDR3 sequence (DNA): TGCGCCAGCAGCTGGGGAGTTTCCGCCTACGAGCAGTACTTC. Translated: CASSWGVSAYEQYF. This chain uses TRBV5-1 with TRBJ2-7, with TRBD2 as a possible D gene (5 bases). CDR1 is SGHRS, CDR2 YFSETQ, per germline. The germline V and J ends were trimmed by 3 bases and 2 bases, with 12 bases remaining between them. The CDR3 totals 14 residues.

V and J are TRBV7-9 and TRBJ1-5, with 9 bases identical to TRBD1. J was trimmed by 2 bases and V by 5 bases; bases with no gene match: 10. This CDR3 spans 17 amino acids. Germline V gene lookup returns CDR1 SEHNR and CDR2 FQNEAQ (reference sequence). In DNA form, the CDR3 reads TGTGCCAGCAGCCCAGGTACAGGGGGCGGGGGCAATCAGCCCCAGCATTTT. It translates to CASSPGTGGGGNQPQHF.

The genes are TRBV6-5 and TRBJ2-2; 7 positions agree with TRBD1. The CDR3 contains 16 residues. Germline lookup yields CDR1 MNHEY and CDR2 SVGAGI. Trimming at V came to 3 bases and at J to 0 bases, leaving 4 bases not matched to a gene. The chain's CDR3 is CASSYIQGANTGELFF. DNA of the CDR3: TGTGCCAGCAGTTATATTCAGGGGGCGAACACCGGGGAGCTGTTTTTT.

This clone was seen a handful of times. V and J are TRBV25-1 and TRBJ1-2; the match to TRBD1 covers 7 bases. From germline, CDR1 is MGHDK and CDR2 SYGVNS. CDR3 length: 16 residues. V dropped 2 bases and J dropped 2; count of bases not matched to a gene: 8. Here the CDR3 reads CASSENPAGGNYGYTF. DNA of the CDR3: TGTGCCAGCAGTGAAAATCCGGCAGGGGGGAACTATGGCTACACCTTC.

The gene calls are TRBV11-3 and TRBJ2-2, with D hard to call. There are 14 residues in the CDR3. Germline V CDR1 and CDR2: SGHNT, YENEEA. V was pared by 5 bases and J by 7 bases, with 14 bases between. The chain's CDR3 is CASSPQQIGGELFF. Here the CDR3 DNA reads TGTGCCAGCAGCCCCCAACAGATTGGCGGGGAGCTGTTTTTT.

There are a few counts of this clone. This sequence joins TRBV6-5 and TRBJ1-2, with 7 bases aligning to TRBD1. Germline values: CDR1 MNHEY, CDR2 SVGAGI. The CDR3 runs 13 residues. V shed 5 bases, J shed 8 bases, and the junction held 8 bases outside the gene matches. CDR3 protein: CASSDRDSGGYTF. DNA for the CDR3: TGTGCCAGCAGTGACAGGGATTCGGGCGGCTACACCTTC.

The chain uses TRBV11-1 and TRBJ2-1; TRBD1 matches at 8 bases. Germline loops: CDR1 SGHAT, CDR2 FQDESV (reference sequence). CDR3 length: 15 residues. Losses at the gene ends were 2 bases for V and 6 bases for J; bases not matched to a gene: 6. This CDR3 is CASSLRTGWVNEQFF. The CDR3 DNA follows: TGTGCCAGCAGCTTAAGGACAGGGTGGGTCAATGAGCAGTTCTTC.

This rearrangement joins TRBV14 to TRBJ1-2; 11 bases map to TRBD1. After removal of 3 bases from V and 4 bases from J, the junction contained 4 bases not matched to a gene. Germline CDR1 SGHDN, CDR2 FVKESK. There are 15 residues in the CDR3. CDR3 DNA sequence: TGTGCCAGCAGCCACGGACAGGGGGCTAGCTATGGCTACACCTTC. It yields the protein CASSHGQGASYGYTF.

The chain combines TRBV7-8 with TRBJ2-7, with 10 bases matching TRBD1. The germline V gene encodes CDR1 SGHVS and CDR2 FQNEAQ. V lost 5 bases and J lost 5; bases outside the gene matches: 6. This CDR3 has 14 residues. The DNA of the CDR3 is TGTGCCAGCAGCCCGGGACAGGGGTCGAACGAGCAGTACTTC. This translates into CASSPGQGSNEQYF.

In DNA form, the CDR3 reads TGTGCCAGCAGCCCATACTATGGGGACAGGGGGAATCGGAACACTGAAGCTTTCTTT. Encoded protein: CASSPYYGDRGNRNTEAFF. This chain joins TRBV7-9 and TRBJ1-1; TRBD1 matches 11 bases. The CDR3 runs 19 residues. V was clipped by 5 bases and J by 1 base; unmatched bases: 15. Germline CDR1 is SEHNR and CDR2 is FQNEAQ (reference sequence).

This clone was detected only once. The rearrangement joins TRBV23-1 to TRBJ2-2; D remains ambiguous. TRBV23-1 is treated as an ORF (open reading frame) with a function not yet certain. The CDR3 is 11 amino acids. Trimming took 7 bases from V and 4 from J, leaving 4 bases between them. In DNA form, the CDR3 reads TGCGCCAGCATCTGCACCGGGGAGCTGTTTTTT. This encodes CASICTGELFF.

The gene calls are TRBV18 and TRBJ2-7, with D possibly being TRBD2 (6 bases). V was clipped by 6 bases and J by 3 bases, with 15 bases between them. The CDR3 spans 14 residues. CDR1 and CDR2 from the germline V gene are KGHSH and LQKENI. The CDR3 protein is CASSFTGLIYEQYF. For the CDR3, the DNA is TGTGCCAGCTCCTTTACGGGACTTATCTACGAGCAGTACTTC. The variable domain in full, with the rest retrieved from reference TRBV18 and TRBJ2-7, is NAGVMQNPRHLVRRRGQEARLRCSPMKGHSHVYWYRQLPEEGLKFMVYLQKENIIDESGMPKERFSAEFPKEGPSILRIQQVVRGDSAAYFCASSFTGLIYEQYFGPGTRLTVT.

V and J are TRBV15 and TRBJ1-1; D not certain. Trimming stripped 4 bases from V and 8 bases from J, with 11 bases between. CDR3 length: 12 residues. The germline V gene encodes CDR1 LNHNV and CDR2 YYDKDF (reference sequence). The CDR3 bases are TGTGCCACCAGCAAATCGAGGCTGGAAGCTTTCTTT. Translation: CATSKSRLEAFF.

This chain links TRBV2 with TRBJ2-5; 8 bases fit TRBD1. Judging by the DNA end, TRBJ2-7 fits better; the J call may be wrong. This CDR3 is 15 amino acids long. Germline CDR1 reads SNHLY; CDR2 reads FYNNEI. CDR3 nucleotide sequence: TGTGCCAGCAGGAAGGCGGGACAGGAGATCTACGAGCAGTACTTC. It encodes CASRKAGQEIYEQYF.

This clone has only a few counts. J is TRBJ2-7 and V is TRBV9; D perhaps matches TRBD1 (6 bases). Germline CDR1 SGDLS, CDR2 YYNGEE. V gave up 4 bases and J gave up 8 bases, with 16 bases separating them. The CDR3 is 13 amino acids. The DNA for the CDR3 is TGTGCCAGCAGCCCGCACCAACAGGGACAGCAGTACTTC. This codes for CASSPHQQGQQYF. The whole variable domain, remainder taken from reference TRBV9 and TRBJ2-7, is DSGVTQTPKHLITATGQRVTLRCSPRSGDLSVYWYQQSLDQGLQFLIQYYNGEERAKGNILERFSAQQFPDLHSELNLSSLELGDSALYFCASSPHQQGQQYFGPGTRLTVT.

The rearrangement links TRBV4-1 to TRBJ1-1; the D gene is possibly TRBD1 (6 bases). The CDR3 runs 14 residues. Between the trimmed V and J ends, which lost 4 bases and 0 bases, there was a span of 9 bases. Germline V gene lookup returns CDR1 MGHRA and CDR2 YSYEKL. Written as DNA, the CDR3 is TGCGCCAGCAGCCCTCGGACAGTGAACACTGAAGCTTTCTTT. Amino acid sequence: CASSPRTVNTEAFF.

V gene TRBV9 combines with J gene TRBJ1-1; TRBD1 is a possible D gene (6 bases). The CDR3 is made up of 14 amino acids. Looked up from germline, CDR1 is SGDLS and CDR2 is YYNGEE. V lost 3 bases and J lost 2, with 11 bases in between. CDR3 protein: CASSATGSNTEAFF. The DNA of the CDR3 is TGTGCCAGCAGCGCCACAGGGTCAAACACTGAAGCTTTCTTT.

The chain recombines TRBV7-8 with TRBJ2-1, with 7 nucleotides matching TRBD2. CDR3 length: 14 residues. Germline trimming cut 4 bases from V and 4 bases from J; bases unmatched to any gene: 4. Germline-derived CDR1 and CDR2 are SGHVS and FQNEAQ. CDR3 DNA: TGTGCCAGCAGCTACCTAGCGGTATACAATGAGCAGTTCTTC. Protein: CASSYLAVYNEQFF.